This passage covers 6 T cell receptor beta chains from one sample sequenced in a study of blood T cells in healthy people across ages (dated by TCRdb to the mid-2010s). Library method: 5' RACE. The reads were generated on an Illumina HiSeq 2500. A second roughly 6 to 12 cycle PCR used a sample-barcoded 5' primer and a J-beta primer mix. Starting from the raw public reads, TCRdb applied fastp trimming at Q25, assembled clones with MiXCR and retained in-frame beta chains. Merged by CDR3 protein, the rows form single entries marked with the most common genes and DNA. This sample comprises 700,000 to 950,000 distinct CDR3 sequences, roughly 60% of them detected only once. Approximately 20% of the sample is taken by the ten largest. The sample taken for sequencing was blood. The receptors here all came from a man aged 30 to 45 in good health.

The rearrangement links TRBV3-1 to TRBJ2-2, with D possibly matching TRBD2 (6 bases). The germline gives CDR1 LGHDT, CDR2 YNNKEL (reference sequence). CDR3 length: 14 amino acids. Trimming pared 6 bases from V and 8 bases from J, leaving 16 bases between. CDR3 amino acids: CASRLLWGGGELFF. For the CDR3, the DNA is TGTGCCAGCAGACTGCTTTGGGGAGGTGGGGAGCTGTTTTTT.

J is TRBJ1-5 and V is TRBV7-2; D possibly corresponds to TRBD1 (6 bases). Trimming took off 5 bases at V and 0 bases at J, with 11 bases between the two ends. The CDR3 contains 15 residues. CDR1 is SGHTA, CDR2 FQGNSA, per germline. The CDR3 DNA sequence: TGTGCCAGCAGCGACAGGCCCATTAGCAATCAGCCCCAGCATTTT. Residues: CASSDRPISNQPQHF.

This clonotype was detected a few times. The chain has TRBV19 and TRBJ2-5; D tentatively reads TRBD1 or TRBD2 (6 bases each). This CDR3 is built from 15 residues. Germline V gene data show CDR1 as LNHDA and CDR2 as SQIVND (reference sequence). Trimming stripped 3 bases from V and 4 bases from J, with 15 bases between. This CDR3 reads CASSIYRGGGETQYF. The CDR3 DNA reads TGTGCCAGTAGTATTTATCGAGGGGGAGGAGAGACCCAGTACTTC.

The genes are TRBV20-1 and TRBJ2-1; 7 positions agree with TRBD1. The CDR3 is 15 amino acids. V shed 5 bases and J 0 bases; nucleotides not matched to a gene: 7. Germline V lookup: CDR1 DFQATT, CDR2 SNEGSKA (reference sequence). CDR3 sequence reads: CSAANRGGSYNEQFF. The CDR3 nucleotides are TGCAGTGCTGCCAACAGGGGTGGCTCCTACAATGAGCAGTTCTTC.

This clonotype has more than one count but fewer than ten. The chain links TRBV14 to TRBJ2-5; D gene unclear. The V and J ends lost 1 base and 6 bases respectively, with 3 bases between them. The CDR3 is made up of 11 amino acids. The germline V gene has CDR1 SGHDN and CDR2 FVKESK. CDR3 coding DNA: TGTGCCAGCAGCCAAGGGCAGACCCAGTACTTC. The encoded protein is CASSQGQTQYF.

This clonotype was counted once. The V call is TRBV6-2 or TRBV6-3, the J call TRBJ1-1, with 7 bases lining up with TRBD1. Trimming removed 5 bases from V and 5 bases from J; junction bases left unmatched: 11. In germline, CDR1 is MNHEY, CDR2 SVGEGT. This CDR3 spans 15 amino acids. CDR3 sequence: CASSPHAGQRTEAFF. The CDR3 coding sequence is TGTGCCAGCAGTCCTCACGCGGGACAGAGGACTGAAGCTTTCTTT.